This T cell receptor (beta chain) was captured in a study of cytomegalovirus exposure and HLA in healthy donors. The PCR employed 60 Vbeta primers together with 13 Jbeta primers. The assay was immunoSEQ multiplex PCR, and TCRdb's table has in-frame clones only and misses some. This sample carries 150,000 to 200,000 clones, roughly four fifths of them seen once, and the ten largest clones take approximately 4%. Study-wide results and limits: In an earlier analysis, most TCR beta V segments were productive about 87% or about 30% of the time.

Concerning this clone itself: Its antigen is still unknown. Other DNA sequences from this sample encode an identical CDR3 as well.

Sequencing was carried out using PBMCs. This sequence was found in a man aged 45-60 years in good health and CMV-seropositive.

CDR3 sequence (DNA): TGCGCCAGCAGCTTGGGAGGGAGTAGCAATCAGCCCCAGCATTTT. This encodes CASSLGGSSNQPQHF. This chain uses TRBV5-1 with TRBJ1-5, with D unresolved. The germline V gene encodes CDR1 SGHRS and CDR2 YFSETQ. The CDR3 totals 15 residues. Trimming stripped 0 bases from V and 0 bases from J, with 7 bases between.